The sequence of this T cell receptor beta chain was determined in a study of T cell repertoires in cytomegalovirus infection. Germline V gene data show CDR1 as SNHLY and CDR2 as FYNNEI. The CDR3 contains 13 residues. Trimming cost V 4 bases and J 6 bases, with 12 bases left between them. The table lists this clonotype with many counts. TCRdb re-called the reads with MiXCR, one entry per CDR3 protein. This sample has 290,000 or so distinct CDR3 sequences, with approximately 8.9% found just once. This TCR came from a human donor in good health (CMV status not recorded). Some clones in this sample may be carry-over from other donors' samples. This chain joins TRBV2 and TRBJ1-2, with D perhaps matching TRBD1 (6 bases). The sample comprised PBMCs. CDR3 sequence reads: CASSAGVSNGYTF. The DNA for the CDR3 is TGTGCCAGCAGTGCAGGGGTCTCAAATGGCTACACCTTC. Combining the CDR3 with reference TRBV2 and TRBJ1-2 gives the whole variable domain EPEVTQTPSHQVTQMGQEVILRCVPISNHLYFYWYRQILGQKVEFLVSFYNNEISEKSEIFDDQFSVERPDGSNFTLKIRSTKLEDSAMYFCASSAGVSNGYTFGSGTRLTVV.